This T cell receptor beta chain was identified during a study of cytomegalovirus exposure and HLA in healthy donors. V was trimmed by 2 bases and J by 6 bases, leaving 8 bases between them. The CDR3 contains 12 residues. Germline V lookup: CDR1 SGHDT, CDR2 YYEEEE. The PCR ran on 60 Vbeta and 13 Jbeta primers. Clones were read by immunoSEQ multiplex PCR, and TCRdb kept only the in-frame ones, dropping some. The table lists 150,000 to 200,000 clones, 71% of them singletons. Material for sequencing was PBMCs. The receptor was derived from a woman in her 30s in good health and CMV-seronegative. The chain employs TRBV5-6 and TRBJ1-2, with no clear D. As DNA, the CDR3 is TGTGCCAGCAGCTTCGGGATAAATGGCTACACCTTC. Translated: CASSFGINGYTF.